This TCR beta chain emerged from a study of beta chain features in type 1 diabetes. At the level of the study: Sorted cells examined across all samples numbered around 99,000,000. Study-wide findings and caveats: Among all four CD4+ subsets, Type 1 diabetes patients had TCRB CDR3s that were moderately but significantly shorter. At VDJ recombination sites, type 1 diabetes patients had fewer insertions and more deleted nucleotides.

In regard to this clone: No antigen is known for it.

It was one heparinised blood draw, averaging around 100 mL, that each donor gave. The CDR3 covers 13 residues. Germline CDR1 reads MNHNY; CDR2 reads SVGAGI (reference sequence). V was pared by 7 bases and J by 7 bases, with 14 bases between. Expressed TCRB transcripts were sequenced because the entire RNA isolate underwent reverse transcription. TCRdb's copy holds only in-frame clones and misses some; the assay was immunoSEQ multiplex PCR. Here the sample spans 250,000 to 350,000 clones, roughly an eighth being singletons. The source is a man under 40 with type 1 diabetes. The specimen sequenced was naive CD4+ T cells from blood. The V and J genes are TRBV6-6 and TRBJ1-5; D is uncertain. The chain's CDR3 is CASMVGLEQPQHF. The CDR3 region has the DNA TGTGCCAGCATGGTCGGGTTGGAGCAGCCCCAGCATTTT.